This entry lists 17 T cell receptor beta chains sequenced from one sample in a study of blood T cell repertoires in COVID-19. The assay was immunoSEQ multiplex PCR, and TCRdb's table has in-frame clones only and misses some. Of some 180,000 clones listed, roughly 83% are singletons. The sequenced sample consisted of peripheral blood. The receptors stem from a woman between 40 and 55 years old with COVID-19, enrolled during active disease.

The chain carries TRBV13 and TRBJ2-7; D uncertain. The CDR3 extends over 15 amino acids. Germline values: CDR1 PRHDT, CDR2 FYEKMQ (reference sequence). V shed 4 bases and J shed 2 bases, with 15 bases lying between them. CDR3 residues: CASSSTEQQTYEQYF. DNA of the CDR3: TGTGCCAGCAGCTCAACAGAGCAACAAACCTACGAGCAGTACTTC. Using reference TRBV13 and TRBJ2-7 for the parts outside the CDR3, the full variable domain is AAGVIQSPRHLIKEKRETATLKCYPIPRHDTVYWYQQGPGQDPQFLISFYEKMQSDKGSIPDRFSAQQFSDYHSELNMSSLELGDSALYFCASSSTEQQTYEQYFGPGTRLTVT.

This clone occurred once. The V call is TRBV7-8, the J call TRBJ1-1; D perhaps matches TRBD1 (6 bases). The CDR3 has 19 residues. CDR1 and CDR2 from the germline V gene are SGHVS and FQNEAQ. V was trimmed by 2 bases and J by 1 base, leaving 23 bases between them. The CDR3 region has the DNA TGTGCCAGCAGCTTAATGGCGCGACAGGCGACTCCCGGGAACACTGAAGCTTTCTTT. Translation gives CASSLMARQATPGNTEAFF.

The CDR3 region is CASRLGGPPDGNTIYF. The CDR3 region has the DNA TGTGCCAGCCGACTCGGAGGGCCCCCGGACGGAAACACCATATATTTT. The chain joins TRBV19 to TRBJ1-3; D gene unclear. V lost 9 bases and J lost 4, with 22 bases in between. Germline CDR1 is LNHDA and CDR2 is SQIVND (reference sequence). This CDR3 contains 16 residues. The complete variable domain, with remaining parts taken from reference TRBV19 and TRBJ1-3, reads DGGITQSPKYLFRKEGQNVTLSCEQNLNHDAMYWYRQDPGQGLRLIYYSQIVNDFQKGDIAEGYSVSREKKESFPLTVTSAQKNPTAFYLCASRLGGPPDGNTIYFGEGSWLTVV.

As regards this clone: At one end, the junction sequence differs from germline, possibly due to a read error. The V gene is TRBV29-1, the J gene TRBJ1-2, with 7 bases that match TRBD1. CDR1 SQVTM and CDR2 ANQGSEA come from the germline V gene. The CDR3 totals 15 residues. CDR3 sequence reads: CSVGPYRGSNYGYTF. CDR3 bases: TGCAGCGTTGGGCCGTACAGGGGATCAAACTATGGCTACACCTTT.

This clone was recorded a few times. The chain carries TRBV7-9 and TRBJ1-2; D gene ambiguous. Germline assignment: CDR1 SEHNR and CDR2 FQNEAQ (reference sequence). This CDR3 contains 13 residues. Trimming removed 5 bases at V and 4 bases at J, with 11 bases between. CDR3 protein: CASSRGTLYGYTF. In nucleotides, the CDR3 is TGTGCCAGCAGCCGGGGAACCCTCTATGGCTACACCTTC.

The rearrangement joins TRBV28 to TRBJ1-2; TRBD1 aligns across 8 bases. The J segment lost 2 bases and the V segment lost 3 bases, leaving 11 bases of the junction unmatched. The germline gives CDR1 MDHEN, CDR2 SYDVKM. The CDR3 sequence is 17 residues long. The CDR3 is CASSFTRGRLPNYGYTF. The CDR3 DNA sequence: TGTGCCAGCAGTTTCACCAGGGGGCGCCTACCAAACTATGGCTACACCTTC.

The rearrangement joins TRBV27 to TRBJ1-6, with TRBD1 matching over 8 bases. This CDR3 has 16 residues. CDR1 is MNHEY and CDR2 is SMNVEV in the germline V gene (reference sequence). V was pared by 4 bases and J by 7 bases, with 9 bases of the junction left unmatched. The CDR3 reads CASSSSRQGRNSPLHF. The CDR3 nucleotides read TGTGCCAGCAGTTCTTCCCGACAGGGGAGGAATTCACCCCTCCACTTT.

The rearrangement uses TRBV10-1 and TRBJ2-3; possible D gene TRBD2, 6 bases. The germline CDR1 and CDR2 sequences are WNHNN and SYGVQD (reference sequence). V lost 8 bases, J lost 0 bases, and 12 bases lay in between. The CDR3 is 14 residues long. The CDR3 here is CASGGSPSTDTQYF. CDR3 coding DNA: TGCGCCAGCGGGGGGTCTCCTAGCACAGATACGCAGTATTTT.

This clone was picked up a small number of times. V gene TRBV25-1 combines with J gene TRBJ2-7; D gene unclear. Germline V gene data show CDR1 as MGHDK and CDR2 as SYGVNS. Deletions cut 8 bases from V and 3 bases from J, with 14 bases between. CDR3 size: 13 residues. The CDR3 sequence: CASESRSFYEQYF. The CDR3 coding sequence is TGTGCCAGCGAATCTAGGTCATTCTACGAGCAGTACTTC.

The chain joins TRBV4-1 to TRBJ1-5; D possibly corresponds to TRBD1 (5 bases). CDR1 MGHRA and CDR2 YSYEKL come from the germline V gene. The CDR3 has 16 residues. Trimming took off 0 bases at V and 3 bases at J, with 12 bases between the two ends. CDR3 residues: CASSQEVTAINQPQHF. As DNA, the CDR3 is TGCGCCAGCAGCCAAGAGGTGACAGCAATCAATCAGCCCCAGCATTTT.

The chain carries TRBV5-1 and TRBJ2-3; D gene uncertain. V was shortened by 0 bases and J by 4 bases, with 12 bases between the two germline ends. The V gene's germline CDR1 is SGHRS and CDR2 YFSETQ. This CDR3 spans 15 amino acids. Written as DNA, the CDR3 is TGCGCCAGCAGCTTGGCCGGTCTCCCACCAGATACGCAGTATTTT. Residues: CASSLAGLPPDTQYF.

CDR3 DNA: TGTGCCAGCACGCGTCAGGGGGAAAATTCACCCCTCCACTTT. This translates into CASTRQGENSPLHF. This sequence joins TRBV2 and TRBJ1-6; 7 bases align to TRBD1. Germline V gene data show CDR1 as SNHLY and CDR2 as FYNNEI. The CDR3 spans 14 residues. V gave up 7 bases and J gave up 7 bases; unmatched junction bases: 7. Variable domain in full (rest from reference TRBV2 and TRBJ1-6): EPEVTQTPSHQVTQMGQEVILRCVPISNHLYFYWYRQILGQKVEFLVSFYNNEISEKSEIFDDQFSVERPDGSNFTLKIRSTKLEDSAMYFCASTRQGENSPLHFGNGTRLTVT.

The chain carries TRBV19 and TRBJ1-2; no definite D call. This CDR3 has 15 amino acids. Between the trimmed V and J ends, which lost 3 bases and 8 bases, there was a span of 19 bases. Looked up from germline, CDR1 is LNHDA and CDR2 is SQIVND (reference sequence). The CDR3 region is CASSISVTSRGGYTF. In nucleotides, the CDR3 is TGTGCCAGTAGTATCTCCGTGACTTCTCGAGGGGGCTACACCTTC.

This clone was recorded at least ten times. V and J are TRBV6-2 or TRBV6-3 and TRBJ2-7; D gene unclear. The germline V gene has CDR1 MNHEY and CDR2 SVGEGT. The length of the CDR3 is 13 residues. The V gene lost 4 bases and the J gene lost 4 bases, with 11 bases spanning the gap. The CDR3, as DNA: TGTGCCAGCAGTTTCTCCCGGTCGTACGAGCAGTACTTC. This gives the protein CASSFSRSYEQYF.

This chain links TRBV4-1 with TRBJ1-4, with 9 bases identical to TRBD1. Germline CDR1 is MGHRA and CDR2 is YSYEKL. This CDR3 is 16 amino acids long. J lost 8 bases, V lost 0 bases, and 7 bases had no gene match. The chain's CDR3 is CASSQDRTGVREKLFF. The DNA of the CDR3 is TGCGCCAGCAGCCAAGATAGGACAGGGGTTCGGGAAAAACTGTTTTTT.

J is TRBJ1-1 and V is TRBV6-5; TRBD1 is a possible D gene (5 bases). Germline lookup yields CDR1 MNHEY and CDR2 SVGAGI. The CDR3 extends over 16 amino acids. The V end lost 1 base, the J end lost 1 base, and 13 bases lay between the germline ends. For the CDR3, the DNA is TGTGCCAGCAGTTACTGGGAGGGGCAGGGGAACACTGAAGCTTTCTTT. Amino acids: CASSYWEGQGNTEAFF.

The V call is TRBV5-8, the J call TRBJ1-5, with 7 bases identical to TRBD1. V lost 4 bases and J lost 3; bases outside the gene matches: 7. CDR1 SGHTS and CDR2 YDEGEE come from the germline V gene. The length of the CDR3 is 15 residues. The CDR3 sequence: CASSRGQVHNQPQHF. The CDR3 DNA follows: TGTGCCAGCAGCCGCGGACAGGTTCACAATCAGCCCCAGCATTTT.